This T cell receptor beta chain stems from a study of blood T cell repertoires in COVID-19. Across the study: Samples of COVID-19 (acute and convalescent) were obtained from the United States, Italy and Spain. PBMCs, B-cell-depleted T cells, or T cells were the source of the cDNA or gDNA that made up the material.

The CDR3 is made up of 13 amino acids. V was shortened by 0 bases and J by 8 bases, with 9 bases between the two germline ends. CDR1 KGHDR and CDR2 SFDVKD come from the germline V gene. Those enrolled in Seattle joined during active infection and were followed longitudinally afterward. TCRdb's table, derived via immunoSEQ multiplex PCR, lists solely in-frame clones and lacks some. The sample lists more than 350,000 clones; roughly 86% were seen once. The chain joins TRBV24-1 to TRBJ1-2; the D gene is possibly TRBD1 (5 bases). Sample: peripheral blood. The TCR was taken from a woman in her 30s with COVID-19, enrolled during active disease. The CDR3 sequence: CATSDLDSLGYTF. CDR3 nucleotide sequence: TGTGCCACCAGTGATTTGGACAGCCTCGGCTACACCTTC.